This T cell receptor beta chain was sequenced in a study of human T cells and chemical hapten exposure. This CDR3 has 16 residues. Germline-derived CDR1 and CDR2 are MDHEN and SYDVKM. The V end lost 5 bases, the J end lost 3 bases, and 18 bases lay between the germline ends. Time point indicated: patch test 2, 6 weeks after DPC sensitization. Noted treatment: therapeutic diphenylcyclopropenone sensitization with weekly scalp DPC. This clonotype was counted only a few times. Its antigen remains unknown. TCRdb reprocessed the RACE reads via MiXCR and lists one record per CDR3 protein. The data show under 450,000 distinct CDR3 sequences, with just under 6.5% seen just once and approximately 5.4% held by the top ten. The study, taken as a whole, reports: As patch test score rose, PT1 expanded TCR counts tended to rise as well.

The V and J genes are TRBV28 and TRBJ2-3; D is unresolved. This clonotype was obtained from a woman under 30 with alopecia areata. Some clones in this sample may be carry-over from other donors' samples. Sequenced here: whole blood, sampled in connection with sensitization to the hapten diphenylcyclopropenone (DPC). The CDR3 DNA is TGTGCCAGCAGTCCCCTGGGATCATCGGAAACAGATACGCAGTATTTT. It is translated as CASSPLGSSETDTQYF.